Below are 26 T cell receptor beta chains sequenced from a single sample in a study of tumor-infiltrating T cells and Merkel cell polyomavirus. About the study: The study examined CD8+ T cells specific for the Merkel cell polyomavirus KLL epitope.

All patients' tumors stained robustly positive for Merkel cell polyomavirus Large T antigen by immunohistochemistry. Only in-frame clones appear in the TCRdb table, and some are missing; sequencing was by immunoSEQ multiplex PCR. The data contain 20,000 to 30,000 clones, nearly 90% of them singletons. Source material: lymph node tissue. The origin of the receptors is a man in his fifties with Merkel cell carcinoma.

The chain has TRBV5-1 and TRBJ1-2, with 7 bases fitting TRBD1. The J segment lost 8 bases and the V segment lost 4 bases, leaving 8 bases of the junction unmatched. The CDR3 loop spans 13 amino acids. Per germline, CDR1 SGHRS and CDR2 YFSETQ. The CDR3 DNA reads TGCGCCAGCAGCCCGGCCCAGGGGGACGGCTACACCTTC. It encodes CASSPAQGDGYTF. Full variable domain (remainder filled in from reference TRBV5-1 and TRBJ1-2): KAGVTQTPRYLIKTRGQQVTLSCSPISGHRSVSWYQQTPGQGLQFLFEYFSETQRNKGNFPGRFSGRQFSNSRSEMNVSTLELGDSALYLCASSPAQGDGYTFGSGTRLTVV.

This clone has only a few counts. V usage is TRBV7-2 and J usage is TRBJ2-7; 14 bases are shared with TRBD2. After removal of 1 base from V and 7 bases from J, the junction contained 3 bases not matched to a gene. The CDR3 runs to 15 residues. The V gene's germline CDR1 is SGHTA and CDR2 FQGNSA. CDR3 nucleotide sequence: TGTGCCAGCAGCTTAGGACTAGCGGGAGGGGGAGAGCAGTACTTC. Residues: CASSLGLAGGGEQYF.

Note on this clone: Relative to the germline gene, one junction end is altered; a read error may explain this. This sequence joins TRBV7-7 and TRBJ2-2; the D gene is possibly TRBD1 (5 bases). Looked up from germline, CDR1 is SSHAT and CDR2 is FNYEAQ (reference sequence). This CDR3 region has 13 residues. The CDR3 DNA reads TGTGCTAGCAGCCCTCAGGGCGGCGGGGAGCTGTTTTTT. Encoded protein: CASSPQGGGELFF. The variable domain in full, with the rest retrieved from reference TRBV7-7 and TRBJ2-2, is GAGVSQSPRYKVTKRGQDVTLRCDPISSHATLYWYQQALGQGPEFLTYFNYEAQPDKSGLPSDRFSAERPEGSISTLTIQRTEQRDSAMYRCASSPQGGGELFFGEGSRLTVL.

This clone was picked up one time. Written as DNA, the CDR3 is TGTGCCAGCAGGCAGGGGACCAACACCGGGGAGCTGTTTTTT. Protein product: CASRQGTNTGELFF. This sequence joins TRBV6-5 and TRBJ2-2, with TRBD1 as a possible D gene (6 bases). Trimming stripped 6 bases from V and 2 bases from J, with 10 bases between. The CDR3 runs to 14 residues. Germline CDR1 is MNHEY and CDR2 is SVGAGI.

The chain recombines TRBV6-6 with TRBJ1-4, with D unclear. Germline CDR1 and CDR2: MNHNY and SVGAGI (reference sequence). The CDR3 extends over 15 amino acids. V was clipped by 2 bases and J by 5 bases, with 12 bases between them. The CDR3 nucleotides are TGTGCCAGCAGTTACATGATGGGCCAAAATGAAAAACTGTTTTTT. Translated: CASSYMMGQNEKLFF.

The genes are TRBV4-3 and TRBJ2-1; a possible D gene is TRBD2 (5 bases). CDR1 is LGHNA, CDR2 YSLEER, per germline. The CDR3 is 15 residues long. The V end lost 5 bases, the J end lost 6 bases, and 17 bases lay between the germline ends. CDR3 residues: CASSAREPSGNEQFF. The DNA for the CDR3 is TGCGCCAGCAGCGCCCGGGAACCATCGGGCAATGAGCAGTTCTTC.

V gene TRBV28 combines with J gene TRBJ2-3, with D perhaps matching TRBD2 (7 bases). Germline V gene sequence: CDR1 MDHEN, CDR2 SYDVKM. Deletions cut 6 bases from V and 8 bases from J, with 15 bases between. This CDR3 has 13 amino acids. CDR3 protein: CASSPQGRGTQYF. CDR3 DNA: TGTGCCAGCAGCCCCCAGGGGAGGGGTACGCAGTATTTT.

V and J are TRBV6-5 and TRBJ1-2, with a weak D call TRBD1 (5 bases). Germline V gives CDR1 MNHEY, CDR2 SVGAGI. V dropped 5 bases and J dropped 8 bases, with 18 bases sitting between them. The CDR3 has 14 amino acids. The chain's CDR3 is CASSNRGVKGGYTF. The CDR3 DNA follows: TGTGCCAGCAGTAACCGGGGGGTCAAGGGGGGCTACACCTTC.

V gene TRBV5-4 combines with J gene TRBJ2-7; 7 nucleotides align to TRBD1. Germline V gene sequence: CDR1 SGHNT, CDR2 YYREEE (reference sequence). J gave up 2 bases and V 9 bases, and 11 bases lay outside the gene matches. This CDR3 has 14 residues. DNA for the CDR3: TGTGCCACCTCCATCCGGGACAGAACCTACGAGCAGTACTTC. Amino acid sequence: CATSIRDRTYEQYF.

The gene calls are TRBV5-1 and TRBJ2-6; D remains unclear. Germline V gene lookup returns CDR1 SGHRS and CDR2 YFSETQ. The CDR3 has 17 residues. Trimming pared 0 bases from V and 0 bases from J, leaving 10 bases between. The CDR3 nucleotides are TGCGCCAGCAGCTTGGGCCCCGGGTCCTCTGGGGCCAACGTCCTGACTTTC. It encodes CASSLGPGSSGANVLTF.

The chain links TRBV29-1 to TRBJ1-2, with D uncertain. V dropped 8 bases and J dropped 3 bases, with 10 bases sitting between them. CDR1 is SQVTM and CDR2 is ANQGSEA in the germline V gene. This CDR3 has 11 residues. CDR3 amino acids: CSMGSDYGYTF. CDR3 nucleotide sequence: TGCAGCATGGGCAGTGACTATGGCTACACCTTC.

The J gene is TRBJ2-1, the V gene TRBV4-2, with 8 bases aligning to TRBD1. Germline V gives CDR1 LGHNA, CDR2 YNFKEQ. The CDR3 contains 17 residues. The ends lost 2 bases at V and 0 bases at J; junction bases unmatched: 6. The CDR3 DNA reads as TGTGCCAGCAGCCAATACCAGGGGGCGGGCTCCTACAATGAGCAGTTCTTC. It yields the protein CASSQYQGAGSYNEQFF.

The chain has TRBV27 and TRBJ2-1; 7 positions agree with TRBD2. CDR3 length equals 14 residues. The germline V gene has CDR1 MNHEY and CDR2 SMNVEV (reference sequence). J lost 5 bases, V lost 8 bases, and 9 bases had no gene match. In nucleotides, the CDR3 is TGTGCCAGCGGGGAACTAGCGATCAACAATGAGCAGTTCTTC. Its protein product is CASGELAINNEQFF.

The rearrangement joins TRBV2 to TRBJ2-1, with 9 bases that match TRBD1. With V trimmed by 5 bases and J by 2 bases, 7 bases remained unmatched. This CDR3 is built from 16 residues. The germline V gene encodes CDR1 SNHLY and CDR2 FYNNEI. The CDR3 loop is CASSSTGGETYNEQFF. Written as DNA, the CDR3 is TGTGCCAGCAGTTCCACAGGGGGCGAGACCTACAATGAGCAGTTCTTC.

V and J are TRBV6-6 and TRBJ2-7, with 7 bases matching TRBD1. This CDR3 spans 14 amino acids. Germline CDR1 reads MNHNY; CDR2 reads SVGAGI (reference sequence). With V trimmed by 8 bases and J by 0 bases, 7 bases remained unmatched. The CDR3, as DNA: TGTGCCAGCCAACGAGGGACAGACTCCTACGAGCAGTACTTC. Translating gives CASQRGTDSYEQYF.

This chain uses TRBV2 with TRBJ2-7; 8 nucleotides line up with TRBD1. CDR1 is SNHLY, CDR2 FYNNEI, per germline. CDR3 length: 15 residues. Unmatched junction bases numbered 14, after V lost 6 bases and J lost 7 bases. The DNA for the CDR3 is TGTGCCAGCAGCCTAACCGGGACAGGTACTAAAGAGCAGTACTTC. It translates to CASSLTGTGTKEQYF.

CDR3 sequence: CASLIRSTDTQYF. CDR3 bases: TGTGCCAGCTTGATTCGGAGCACAGATACGCAGTATTTT. The J gene is TRBJ2-3, the V gene TRBV7-9; unclear D gene. V was shortened by 8 bases and J by 0 bases, with 9 bases between the two germline ends. CDR1 is SEHNR and CDR2 is FQNEAQ in the germline V gene (reference sequence). This CDR3 has 13 residues.

The V gene is TRBV7-2, the J gene TRBJ2-7; TRBD2 matches at 9 bases. Germline CDR1 reads SGHTA; CDR2 reads FQGNSA. CDR3 length: 15 residues. The V segment lost 3 bases and the J segment 2 bases; nucleotides outside the gene matches: 5. The CDR3 DNA reads as TGTGCCAGCAGCTTTCCCGGGACTAGCCCCTACGAGCAGTACTTC. It translates to CASSFPGTSPYEQYF. The whole variable domain, filled in from reference TRBV7-2 and TRBJ2-7, reads GAGVSQSPSNKVTEKGKDVELRCDPISGHTALYWYRQSLGQGLEFLIYFQGNSAPDKSGLPSDRFSAERTGGSVSTLTIQRTQQEDSAVYLCASSFPGTSPYEQYFGPGTRLTVT.

V gene TRBV7-2 combines with J gene TRBJ2-3; 7 bases agree with TRBD2. Germline V CDR1 and CDR2: SGHTA, FQGNSA. V was clipped by 5 bases and J by 2 bases; unmatched bases: 4. This CDR3 comprises 14 residues. The CDR3, as DNA: TGTGCCAGCAGCCAGGGACTAATCACAGATACGCAGTATTTT. Translated: CASSQGLITDTQYF.

This clone rates as medium-sized. The chain links TRBV5-6 to TRBJ1-1, with 7 bases lining up with TRBD1. The CDR3 sequence is 14 residues long. J gave up 6 bases and V 6 bases, and 11 bases lay outside the gene matches. Germline-derived CDR1 and CDR2 are SGHDT and YYEEEE. CDR3 region: CASTPGTVYPEAFF. The CDR3 nucleotides read TGTGCCAGCACGCCAGGGACAGTTTACCCTGAAGCTTTCTTT.

The chain has TRBV7-3 and TRBJ1-1; D may be TRBD1 (6 bases). V lost 5 bases and J 7 bases, leaving 17 bases between the germline ends. This CDR3 spans 14 amino acids. Germline assignment: CDR1 SGHTA and CDR2 FQGTGA. The chain's CDR3 is CASSIAGTSNEAFF. CDR3 in DNA: TGTGCCAGCAGCATAGCCGGGACAAGCAATGAAGCTTTCTTT.

This sequence joins TRBV7-2 and TRBJ2-3; tentatively, D is TRBD2 (6 bases). Trimming left V 5 bases short and J 6 bases short, with 6 bases between. The germline gives CDR1 SGHTA, CDR2 FQGNSA. The length of the CDR3 is 11 residues. CDR3 nucleotides: TGTGCCAGCAGCCGGGGGGATACGCAGTATTTT. Protein product: CASSRGDTQYF.

CDR3 in amino acids: CASSLPRFRAHPLTNSPLHF. As DNA, the CDR3 is TGTGCCAGCAGCTTACCGAGATTCAGGGCTCACCCCCTTACGAATTCACCCCTCCACTTT. J is TRBJ1-6 and V is TRBV7-3; perhaps TRBD1 as D (5 bases). The germline V gene encodes CDR1 SGHTA and CDR2 FQGTGA. The CDR3 length is 20 residues. V was clipped by 2 bases and J by 7 bases, with 27 bases between them. Combining the CDR3 with reference TRBV7-3 and TRBJ1-6 gives the whole variable domain GAGVSQTPSNKVTEKGKYVELRCDPISGHTALYWYRQSLGQGPEFLIYFQGTGAADDSGLPNDRFFAVRPEGSVSTLKIQRTERGDSAVYLCASSLPRFRAHPLTNSPLHFGNGTRLTVT.

V and J are TRBV4-2 and TRBJ2-7; tentative D call: TRBD2 (5 bases). Trimming removed 0 bases at V and 5 bases at J, with 14 bases between. CDR3 size: 15 residues. Looked up from germline, CDR1 is LGHNA and CDR2 is YNFKEQ. The CDR3 DNA reads as TGTGCCAGCAGCCAAGAGGGTCGGGGAACCAACGAGCAGTACTTC. This encodes CASSQEGRGTNEQYF.

Only a few counts were recorded for this clone. V gene TRBV5-4 combines with J gene TRBJ2-1; TRBD2 aligns across 8 bases. Unmatched junction bases numbered 14, after V lost 6 bases and J lost 3 bases. This CDR3 region has 17 residues. Germline CDR1 is SGHNT and CDR2 is YYREEE (reference sequence). The CDR3 reads CASTFREGEGVYNEQFF. DNA of the CDR3: TGTGCCAGCACCTTCCGGGAGGGGGAGGGCGTCTACAATGAGCAGTTCTTC.

The V call is TRBV15, the J call TRBJ1-4; 7 bases are shared with TRBD1. J gave up 4 bases and V 1 base, and 3 bases lay outside the gene matches. This CDR3 has 15 amino acids. Germline CDR1 is LNHNV and CDR2 is YYDKDF (reference sequence). This chain's CDR3 is CATSRGQGGNEKLFF. The CDR3 bases are TGTGCCACCAGCAGAGGGCAGGGGGGTAATGAAAAACTGTTTTTT.